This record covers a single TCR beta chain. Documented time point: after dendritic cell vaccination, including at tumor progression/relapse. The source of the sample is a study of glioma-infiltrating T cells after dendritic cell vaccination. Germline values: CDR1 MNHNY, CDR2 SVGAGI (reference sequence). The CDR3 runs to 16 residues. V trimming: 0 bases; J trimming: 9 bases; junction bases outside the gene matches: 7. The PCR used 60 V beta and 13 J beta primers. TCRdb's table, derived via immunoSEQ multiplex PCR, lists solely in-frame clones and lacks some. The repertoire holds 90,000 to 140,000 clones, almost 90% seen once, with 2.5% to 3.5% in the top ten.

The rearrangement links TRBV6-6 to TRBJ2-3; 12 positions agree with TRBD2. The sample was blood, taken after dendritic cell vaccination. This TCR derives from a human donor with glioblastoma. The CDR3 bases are TGTGCCAGCAGTTACTCGGATCTAGCGGGAGGGCCAACGCAGTATTTT. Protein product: CASSYSDLAGGPTQYF.